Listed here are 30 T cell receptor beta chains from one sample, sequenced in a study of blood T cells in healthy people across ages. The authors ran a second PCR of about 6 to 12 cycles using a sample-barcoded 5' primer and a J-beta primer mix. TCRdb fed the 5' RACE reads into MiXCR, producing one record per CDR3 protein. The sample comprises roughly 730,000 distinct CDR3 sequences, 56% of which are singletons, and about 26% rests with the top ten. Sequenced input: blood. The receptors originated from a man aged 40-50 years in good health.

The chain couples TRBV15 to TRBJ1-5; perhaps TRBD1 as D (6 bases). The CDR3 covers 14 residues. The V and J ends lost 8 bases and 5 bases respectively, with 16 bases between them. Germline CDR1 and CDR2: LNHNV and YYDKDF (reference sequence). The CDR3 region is CATGGGSRYQPQHF. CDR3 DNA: TGTGCCACCGGCGGGGGCTCTAGATATCAGCCCCAGCATTTT.

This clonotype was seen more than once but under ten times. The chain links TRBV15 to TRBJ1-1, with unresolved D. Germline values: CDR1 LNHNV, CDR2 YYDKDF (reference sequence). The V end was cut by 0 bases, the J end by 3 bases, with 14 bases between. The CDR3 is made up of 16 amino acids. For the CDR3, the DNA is TGTGCCACCAGCAGAGATATGGGTTCGATGTACACTGAAGCTTTCTTT. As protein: CATSRDMGSMYTEAFF.

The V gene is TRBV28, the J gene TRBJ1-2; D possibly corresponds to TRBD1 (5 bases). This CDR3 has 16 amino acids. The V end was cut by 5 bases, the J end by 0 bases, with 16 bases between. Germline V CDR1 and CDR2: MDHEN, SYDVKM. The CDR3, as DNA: TGTGCCAGCAGTCCCATAGACAGTAGCGCTAACTATGGCTACACCTTC. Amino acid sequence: CASSPIDSSANYGYTF.

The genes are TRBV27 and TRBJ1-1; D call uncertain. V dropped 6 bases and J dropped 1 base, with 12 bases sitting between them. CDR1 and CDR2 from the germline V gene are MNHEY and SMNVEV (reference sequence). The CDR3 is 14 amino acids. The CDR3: CASRNRYSNTEAFF. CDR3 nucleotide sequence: TGTGCCAGCAGGAATAGATATTCGAACACTGAAGCTTTCTTT.

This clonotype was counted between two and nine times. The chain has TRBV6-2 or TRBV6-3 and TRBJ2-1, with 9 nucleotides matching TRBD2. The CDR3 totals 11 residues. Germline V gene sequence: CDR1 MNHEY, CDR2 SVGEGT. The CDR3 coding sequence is TGTGCTAGCGGGAGTCGCAATGAGCAGTTCTTC. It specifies CASGSRNEQFF.

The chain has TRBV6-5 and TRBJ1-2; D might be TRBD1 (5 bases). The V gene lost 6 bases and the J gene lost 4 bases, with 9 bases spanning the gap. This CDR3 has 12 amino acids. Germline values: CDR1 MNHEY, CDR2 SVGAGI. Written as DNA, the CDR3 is TGTGCCAGCAGCAAGGACATCTATGGCTACACCTTC. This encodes CASSKDIYGYTF.

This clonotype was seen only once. CDR3 coding DNA: TGTGCCAGTAGCTCCCGAGGGGCAGGGGGCTATGGCTACACCTTC. It codes for CASSSRGAGGYGYTF. The chain combines TRBV27 with TRBJ1-2; TRBD1 aligns across 7 bases. The CDR3 spans 15 residues. J gave up 4 bases and V 9 bases, and 14 bases lay outside the gene matches. Germline CDR1 MNHEY, CDR2 SMNVEV (reference sequence).

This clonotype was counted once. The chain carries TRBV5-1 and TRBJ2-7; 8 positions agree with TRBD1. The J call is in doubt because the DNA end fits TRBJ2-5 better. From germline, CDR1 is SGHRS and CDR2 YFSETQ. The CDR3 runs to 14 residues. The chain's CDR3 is CASSIQGEQETQYF. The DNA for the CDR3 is TGCGCCAGCAGCATACAGGGGGAGCAAGAGACCCAGTACTTC.

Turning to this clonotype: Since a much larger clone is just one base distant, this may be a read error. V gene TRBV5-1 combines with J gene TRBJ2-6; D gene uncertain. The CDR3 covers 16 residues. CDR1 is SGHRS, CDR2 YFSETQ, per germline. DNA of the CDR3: TGCGCCAGCAATCAGTTCCCAGGTTCTGGGACCAACGTCCTGACTTTC. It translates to CASNQFPGSGTNVLTF.

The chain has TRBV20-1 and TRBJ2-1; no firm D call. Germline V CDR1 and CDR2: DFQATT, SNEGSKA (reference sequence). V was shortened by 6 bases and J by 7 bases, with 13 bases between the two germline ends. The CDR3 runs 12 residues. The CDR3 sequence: CSATDMSNEQFF. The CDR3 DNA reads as TGCAGTGCCACAGACATGAGTAATGAGCAGTTCTTC.

CDR3 region: CSVLLWTSGSGNEQFF. The CDR3 coding sequence is TGCAGTGTTCTTCTCTGGACTAGCGGGAGTGGCAATGAGCAGTTCTTC. This chain uses TRBV29-1 with TRBJ2-1; 13 nucleotides align to TRBD2. CDR3 length: 16 residues. From germline, CDR1 is SQVTM and CDR2 ANQGSEA.

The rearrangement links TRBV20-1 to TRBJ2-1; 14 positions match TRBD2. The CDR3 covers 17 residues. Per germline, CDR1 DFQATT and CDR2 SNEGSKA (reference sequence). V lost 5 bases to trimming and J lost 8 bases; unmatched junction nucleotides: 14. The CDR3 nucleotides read TGCAGTGCTCCTAGACTAGCGGGAGGGTCGGGGCCCGATGAGCAGTTCTTC. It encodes CSAPRLAGGSGPDEQFF.

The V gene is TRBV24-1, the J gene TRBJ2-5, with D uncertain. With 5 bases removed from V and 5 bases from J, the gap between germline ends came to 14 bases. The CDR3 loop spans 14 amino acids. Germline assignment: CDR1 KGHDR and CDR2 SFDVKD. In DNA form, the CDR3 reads TGTGCCACCAGTGCGCCAGGCCTAAGGGAGACCCAGTACTTC. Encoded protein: CATSAPGLRETQYF.

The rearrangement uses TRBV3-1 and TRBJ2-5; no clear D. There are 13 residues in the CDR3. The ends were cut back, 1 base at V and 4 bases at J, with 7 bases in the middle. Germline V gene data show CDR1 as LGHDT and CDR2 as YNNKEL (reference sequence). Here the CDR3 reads CASSQGVGETQYF. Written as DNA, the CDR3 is TGTGCCAGCAGCCAAGGTGTAGGAGAGACCCAGTACTTC.

The CDR3 loop is CASTLLVGQGVREQYF. As DNA, the CDR3 is TGTGCCAGCACCCTATTGGTGGGACAGGGGGTCCGCGAGCAGTACTTC. This rearrangement joins TRBV28 to TRBJ2-7; 11 bases fit TRBD1. This CDR3 has 16 amino acids. V dropped 7 bases and J dropped 6; count of bases not matched to a gene: 14. Germline CDR1 reads MDHEN; CDR2 reads SYDVKM.

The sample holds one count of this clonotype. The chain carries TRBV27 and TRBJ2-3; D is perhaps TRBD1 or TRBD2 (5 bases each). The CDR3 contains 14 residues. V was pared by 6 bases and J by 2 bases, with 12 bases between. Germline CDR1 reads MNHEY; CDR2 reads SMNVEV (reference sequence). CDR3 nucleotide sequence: TGTGCCAGCAGCCGGGGCGGATACACAGATACGCAGTATTTT. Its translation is CASSRGGYTDTQYF.

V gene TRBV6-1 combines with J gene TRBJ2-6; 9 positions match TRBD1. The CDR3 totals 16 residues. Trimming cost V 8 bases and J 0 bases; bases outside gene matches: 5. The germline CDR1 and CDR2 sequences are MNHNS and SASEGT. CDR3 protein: CASGQGTSSGANVLTF. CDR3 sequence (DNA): TGTGCCAGCGGACAGGGGACATCCTCTGGGGCCAACGTCCTGACTTTC.

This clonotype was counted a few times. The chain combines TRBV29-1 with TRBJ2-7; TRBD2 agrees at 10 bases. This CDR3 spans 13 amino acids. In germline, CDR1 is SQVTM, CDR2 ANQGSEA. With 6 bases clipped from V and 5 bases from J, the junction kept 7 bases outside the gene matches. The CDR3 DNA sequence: TGCAGCGTAACTAGCGGGACCCCCAACGAGCAGTACTTC. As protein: CSVTSGTPNEQYF.

The CDR3 here is CASRRVQGSNQPQHF. CDR3 DNA sequence: TGTGCCAGCAGAAGGGTGCAGGGTAGTAATCAGCCCCAGCATTTT. This chain links TRBV2 with TRBJ1-5; weak D call: TRBD1 (5 bases). CDR3 size: 15 residues. V lost 6 bases and J lost 4, with 16 bases in between. CDR1 and CDR2 from the germline V gene are SNHLY and FYNNEI.

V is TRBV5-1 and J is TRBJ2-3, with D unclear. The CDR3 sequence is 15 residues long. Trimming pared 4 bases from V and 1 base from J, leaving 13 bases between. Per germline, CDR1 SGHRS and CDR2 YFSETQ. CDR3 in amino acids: CASSPGVERTDTQYF. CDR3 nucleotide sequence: TGCGCCAGCAGCCCTGGGGTGGAGCGCACAGATACGCAGTATTTT.

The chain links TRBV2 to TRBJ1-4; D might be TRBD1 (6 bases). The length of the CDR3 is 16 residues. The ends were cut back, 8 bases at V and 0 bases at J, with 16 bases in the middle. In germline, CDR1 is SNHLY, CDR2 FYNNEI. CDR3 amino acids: CASVGQINPTNEKLFF. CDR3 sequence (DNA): TGTGCCAGCGTTGGACAGATAAATCCAACTAATGAAAAACTGTTTTTT.

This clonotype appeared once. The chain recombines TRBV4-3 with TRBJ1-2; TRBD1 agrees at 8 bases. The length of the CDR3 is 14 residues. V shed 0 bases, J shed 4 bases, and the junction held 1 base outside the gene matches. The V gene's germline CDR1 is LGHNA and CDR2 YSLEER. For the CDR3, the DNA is TGCGCCAGCAGCCAAGACAGGGGGCCCTATGGCTACACCTTC. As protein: CASSQDRGPYGYTF.

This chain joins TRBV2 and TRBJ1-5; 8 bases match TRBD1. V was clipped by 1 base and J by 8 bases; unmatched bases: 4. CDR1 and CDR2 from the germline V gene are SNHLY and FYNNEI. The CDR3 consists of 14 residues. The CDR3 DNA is TGTGCCAGCAGTGAAGGGACAGGGTTGAAGCCCCAGCATTTT. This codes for CASSEGTGLKPQHF.

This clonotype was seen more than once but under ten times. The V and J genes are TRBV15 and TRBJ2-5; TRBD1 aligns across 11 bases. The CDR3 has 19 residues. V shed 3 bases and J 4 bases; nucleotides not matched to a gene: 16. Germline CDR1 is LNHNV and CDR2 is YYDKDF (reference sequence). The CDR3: CATSSRFDTRTGGPETQYF. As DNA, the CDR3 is TGTGCCACCAGCAGCAGATTTGATACCAGGACAGGGGGCCCAGAGACCCAGTACTTC. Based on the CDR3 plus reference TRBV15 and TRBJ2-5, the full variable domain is DAMVIQNPRYQVTQFGKPVTLSCSQTLNHNVMYWYQQKSSQAPKLLFHYYDKDFNNEADTPDNFQSRRPNTSFCFLDIRSPGLGDTAMYLCATSSRFDTRTGGPETQYFGPGTRLLVL.

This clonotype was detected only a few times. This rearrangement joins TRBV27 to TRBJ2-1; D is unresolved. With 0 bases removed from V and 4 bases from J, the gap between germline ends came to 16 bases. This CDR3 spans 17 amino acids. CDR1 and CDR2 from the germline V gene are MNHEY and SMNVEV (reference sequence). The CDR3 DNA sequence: TGTGCCAGCAGTTTATCGATACGCGCCTGGGGTTACAATGAGCAGTTCTTC. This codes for CASSLSIRAWGYNEQFF.

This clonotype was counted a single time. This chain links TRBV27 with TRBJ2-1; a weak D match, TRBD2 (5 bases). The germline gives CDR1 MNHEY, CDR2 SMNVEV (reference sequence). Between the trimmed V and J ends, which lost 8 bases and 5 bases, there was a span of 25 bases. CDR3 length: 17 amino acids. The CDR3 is CASVSGRGQPQHNEQFF. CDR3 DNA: TGTGCCAGCGTATCTGGTCGCGGGCAACCGCAACACAATGAGCAGTTCTTC.

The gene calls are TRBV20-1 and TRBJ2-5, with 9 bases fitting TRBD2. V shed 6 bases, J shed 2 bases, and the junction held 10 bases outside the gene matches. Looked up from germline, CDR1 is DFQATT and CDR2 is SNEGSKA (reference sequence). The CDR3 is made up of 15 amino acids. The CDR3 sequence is CSAQLAGTTQETQYF. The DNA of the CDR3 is TGCAGTGCCCAGCTAGCGGGGACGACACAAGAGACCCAGTACTTC.

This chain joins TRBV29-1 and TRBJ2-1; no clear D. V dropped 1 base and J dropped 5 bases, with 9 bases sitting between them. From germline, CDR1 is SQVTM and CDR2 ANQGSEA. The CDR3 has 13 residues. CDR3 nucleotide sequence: TGCAGCGTTGAAGTGACGGATAACAATGAGCAGTTCTTC. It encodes CSVEVTDNNEQFF.

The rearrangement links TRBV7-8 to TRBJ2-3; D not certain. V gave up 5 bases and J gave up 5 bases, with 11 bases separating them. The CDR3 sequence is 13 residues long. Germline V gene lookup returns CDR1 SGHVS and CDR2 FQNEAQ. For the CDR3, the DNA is TGTGCCAGCAGCCAGTCTGGGATAGATACGCAGTATTTT. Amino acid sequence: CASSQSGIDTQYF.

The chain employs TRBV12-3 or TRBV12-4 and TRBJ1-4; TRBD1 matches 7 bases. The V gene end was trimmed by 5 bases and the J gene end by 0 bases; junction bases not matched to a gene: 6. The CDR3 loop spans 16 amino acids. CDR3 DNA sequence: TGTGCCAGCAGTCCTCGCAGGGGGGCAACTAATGAAAAACTGTTTTTT. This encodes CASSPRRGATNEKLFF.